This T cell receptor beta chain was retrieved from a study of blood T cell repertoires in COVID-19. About the study: PBMCs, B-cell-depleted T cells, or T cells were the source of the cDNA or gDNA that made up the material.

The CDR3 is made up of 17 amino acids. The ends lost 0 bases at V and 12 bases at J; junction bases unmatched: 13. The germline gives CDR1 SGHNT, CDR2 YYREEE (reference sequence). This table comes from immunoSEQ multiplex PCR, and its TCRdb copy is limited to in-frame clones, with some not included. The data contain 650,000 to 800,000 clones, around 89% of them seen just once; the ten biggest clones take up approximately 0.3%. What was sequenced was peripheral blood. The sequence was collected from a young woman with acute or convalescent COVID-19. This rearrangement joins TRBV5-4 to TRBJ1-6; 9 bases are a match to TRBD1. The CDR3 sequence is CASSLVPGTGLNRPLHF. The CDR3 DNA follows: TGTGCCAGCAGCTTGGTTCCCGGGACAGGGCTGAACAGACCCCTCCACTTT.